This record covers a single TCR beta chain. Its antigen is undetermined. This same CDR3 is encoded by further DNA sequences in the sample. This sample is part of a study of cytomegalovirus exposure and HLA in healthy donors. Points from the study as a whole: Reported findings show TCR beta sequences accurately forecast HLA-A and HLA-B alleles in most subjects.

13 Jbeta primers and 60 Vbeta primers were used for the PCR. Clones were read by immunoSEQ multiplex PCR, and TCRdb kept only the in-frame ones, dropping some. The data hold roughly 190,000 clones, with just under 80% observed a single time. The receptor was derived from a female donor in good health and CMV-seronegative. Sequencing was done on a sample of PBMCs.

DNA of the CDR3: TGTGCCAGCAGCCCTCAGGGGGAAAAACTGTTTTTT. As protein: CASSPQGEKLFF. The chain carries TRBV7-2 and TRBJ1-4; D is perhaps TRBD1 (6 bases). The germline V and J ends were trimmed by 5 bases and 8 bases, with 9 bases remaining between them. From germline, CDR1 is SGHTA and CDR2 FQGNSA. This CDR3 comprises 12 residues.